One sample yielded the 29 T cell receptor beta chains listed below, sequenced in a study of tissue T cells after allogeneic stem cell transplantation (dated by TCRdb to the early 2020s). The library was made by the immunoSEQ multiplex PCR assay. What TCRdb holds here is the immuneACCESS table cut down to in-frame rearrangements. Part of the clones is not present; checked against another copy, under half of the missing clones reflect an unresolved V gene, and the others are unexplained. In all, the sample holds 5,500 to 7,000 clones, and approximately 45% of those were seen once. Around 7% of the sample goes to the ten largest clones. Reading the label with the study, this specimen's time point is: mouse harvest day 7 after allogeneic transplant. Each mouse graft, delivered by tail vein injection, combined 10^6 splenic CD5+ T cells with 10^7 T-cell-depleted bone marrow cells. Sequencing input: gut tissue. The receptors were sampled from a female BALB/c mouse given C57BL/6 T cells with graft-versus-host disease after an allogeneic hematopoietic cell transplant.

A remark on this clone: Mouse germline and gene names are used. The CDR3 is cut off 1 residue early in the read; its end comes from the germline J gene. The J gene is TRBJ2-4, the V gene TRBV12-2, with 8 bases fitting TRBD2. Germline trimming cut 4 bases from V and 1 base from J; bases unmatched to any gene: 3. Germline assignment: CDR1 SGHLS and CDR2 HYDKME. The CDR3 length is 14 residues. The CDR3: CASSPGLGQNTLYF. CDR3 DNA (partial): TGTGCCAGCTCCCCGGGACTGGGTCAAAACACCTTGTAC.

Notes on this clone: Germline and genes here are mouse. The CDR3 end lies 1 residue beyond the end of the read and is filled in from the germline J gene. This chain connects TRBV23 to TRBJ1-4; the D call in the table, TRBD1, was not verified against the DNA. Germline CDR1 KGHTA, CDR2 FQNQQP. CDR3 length equals 16 residues. CDR3 sequence reads: CSSSQSGQGSNERLFF. The part of the CDR3 DNA that was read is TGCTCCAGCAGTCAATCGGGACAGGGTTCCAACGAAAGATTATTT.

Remarks on this clone: Gene labels here are mouse ones. From the germline J gene comes the end of the CDR3, since the read stops 1 residue before it. This chain links TRBV13-2 with TRBJ1-6; 7 bases align to TRBD1. TRBJ1-6 falls under the ORF class, with uncertain function. V was pared by 0 bases and J by 7 bases, with 4 bases of the junction left unmatched. CDR3 length: 15 amino acids. Germline V gene lookup returns CDR1 NNHNN and CDR2 SYGAGS (reference sequence). CDR3 amino acids: CASGDAGRGNSPLYF. Partial CDR3 DNA: TGTGCCAGCGGTGATGCTGGCAGGGGGAATTCGCCCCTCTAC.

This clone was counted once. Compared with germline, one end of the junction differs, possibly owing to a read error. These gene names are mouse names. The sequenced fragment ends 1 residue before the CDR3 boundary, so the rest is inferred from the germline J gene. The chain couples TRBV26 to TRBJ1-1; perhaps TRBD1 as D (5 bases). Germline assignment: CDR1 KGHPV and CDR2 FQNQEV (reference sequence). The CDR3 length is 13 residues. The covered CDR3 bases are TGTACCAGCAGTCCCGGACAATACACAGAAGTCTTC. Translation gives CTSSPGQYTEVF. The entire CDR3 is CTSSPGQYTEVFF.

This clone has just a few counts. Mouse names are used for the genes. Read coverage stops 1 residue before the CDR3 terminus; the germline J gene supplies the remainder. The chain employs TRBV23 and TRBJ2-4; TRBD2, the table's D call, was not compared with the DNA. CDR1 is KGHTA and CDR2 is FQNQQP in the germline V gene. This CDR3 is 15 amino acids long. The part of the CDR3 DNA that was read is TGCTCCAGCAGTCCGACTGGGGGGGCGTGGAACACCTTGTAC. Amino acid sequence: CSSSPTGGAWNTLY. The complete CDR3 protein is CSSSPTGGAWNTLYF.

Sample share makes this clone medium-sized. Gene names and germline match the mouse. The CDR3 end is not reached by the read, which stops 1 residue before it; the germline J gene fills it in. The V and J genes are TRBV5 and TRBJ2-7; 7 bases map to TRBD2. Germline V lookup: CDR1 LGHNA, CDR2 YNLKQL (reference sequence). Trimming took 0 bases from V and 3 from J; bases not matched to a gene: 8. This CDR3 spans 16 amino acids. The CDR3 bases that were read are TGTGCCAGCAGCCAAGAGAACATGGGGGGAATCTATGAACAGTAC. Translated: CASSQENMGGIYEQY. The entire CDR3 protein is CASSQENMGGIYEQYF.

In regard to this clone: The gene names given are mouse names. The DNA ends 1 residue before the CDR3 does, and the rest of the CDR3 is filled in from the germline J gene. The chain is built from TRBV23 and TRBJ1-4; the DNA was not compared with TRBD1, the D call given in the table. Germline-derived CDR1 and CDR2 are KGHTA and FQNQQP. This CDR3 has 16 amino acids. The CDR3 sequence is CSSSQSPGISNERLFF. Incomplete CDR3 DNA: TGCTCCAGCAGTCAATCGCCAGGAATTTCCAACGAAAGATTATTT. The variable domain in full, with the rest retrieved from reference TRBV23 and TRBJ1-4, is DAAVTQKPRYLIKMKGQEAEMKCIPEKGHTAVFWYQQKQSKELKFLIYFQNQQPLDQIDMVKERFSAVCPSSSLCSLGIRTCEAEDSALYLCSSSQSPGISNERLFFGHGTKLSVL.

By sample fraction, this clone is medium-sized. Gene names are the mouse ones. From the germline J gene comes the end of the CDR3, since the read stops 1 residue before it. The same CDR3 is also encoded by other DNA sequences in this sample. V and J are TRBV16 and TRBJ1-4; no definite D call. The CDR3 has 14 residues. The V end was cut by 2 bases, the J end by 0 bases, with 4 bases between. The germline CDR1 and CDR2 sequences are SGHSA and FRNQAP. The CDR3 protein is CASSLQISNERLFF. Incomplete CDR3 DNA: TGTGCAAGCAGCTTACAGATTTCCAACGAAAGATTATTT.

Points on this clone: Gene and germline names: mouse. The CDR3 is CASSTGDNNQAPLF. The CDR3 bases that were read are TGTGCCAGCAGTACCGGCGATAACAACCAGGCTCCGCTT. This chain joins TRBV19 and TRBJ1-5; D remains unclear. Read sequence stops 1 residue before the CDR3 end, and the germline J gene provides the missing end. CDR1 is FNHDT and CDR2 is SITEND in the germline V gene (reference sequence). Trimming took 3 bases from V and 0 from J, leaving 7 bases between them. This CDR3 has 14 amino acids.

This clone is judged large (0.1 to 1%). All gene names here are mouse names. The sequenced CDR3 bases are TGTGCCAGCACCCTTTTTGGGGAATTTGAACAGTAC. Its translation: CASTLFGEFEQY. Given in full, the CDR3 is CASTLFGEFEQYF. The chain carries TRBV15 and TRBJ2-7, with D perhaps matching TRBD2 (5 bases). With the read ending 1 residue before the CDR3 end, the germline J gene is used to fill in that end. In germline, CDR1 is SGHND, CDR2 FRSKSL. CDR3 size: 13 residues. Trimming left V 7 bases short and J 6 bases short, with 16 bases between.

This clone came up a few times. Genes and germline come from the mouse. The DNA ends 1 residue before the CDR3 does, and the rest of the CDR3 is filled in from the germline J gene. The J gene is TRBJ2-7, the V gene TRBV23; TRBD1 is the table's D call and was not checked against the DNA. The CDR3 length is 15 residues. Per the germline V gene, CDR1 is KGHTA and CDR2 is FQNQQP. The CDR3 here is CSSSPGTGSSYEQYF. The sequenced CDR3 bases are TGCTCCAGCAGTCCTGGGACAGGGAGCTCCTATGAACAGTAC. The full variable domain, completed using reference TRBV23 and TRBJ2-7, is DAAVTQKPRYLIKMKGQEAEMKCIPEKGHTAVFWYQQKQSKELKFLIYFQNQQPLDQIDMVKERFSAVCPSSSLCSLGIRTCEAEDSALYLCSSSPGTGSSYEQYFGPGTRLTVL.

Turning to this clone: Gene names are mouse gene names. Read data end 1 residue before the CDR3 end; the end is taken from the germline J gene. The J gene is TRBJ2-5, the V gene TRBV23; the table calls TRBD2, which could not be checked here. CDR3 length: 15 residues. The germline V gene has CDR1 KGHTA and CDR2 FQNQQP. Incomplete CDR3 DNA: TGCTCCAGCAGTCAATCTGGGGGGGGTCAAGACACCCAGTAC. Its translation is CSSSQSGGGQDTQY. The whole CDR3 region reads CSSSQSGGGQDTQYF. Supplemented by reference TRBV23 and TRBJ2-5, the full variable domain reads DAAVTQKPRYLIKMKGQEAEMKCIPEKGHTAVFWYQQKQSKELKFLIYFQNQQPLDQIDMVKERFSAVCPSSSLCSLGIRTCEAEDSALYLCSSSQSGGGQDTQYFGPGTRLLVL.

Worth noting for this clone: Mouse names are used for the genes. The CDR3 end falls 1 residue outside the read, so it is completed with the germline J gene. This chain connects TRBV16 to TRBJ2-4, with no clear D. The V gene lost 0 bases and the J gene lost 0 bases, with 7 bases spanning the gap. Germline V lookup: CDR1 SGHSA, CDR2 FRNQAP. The CDR3 is made up of 15 amino acids. This chain's CDR3 is CASSLDPGSQNTLYF. The CDR3 DNA, read in part, is TGTGCAAGCAGCTTAGATCCCGGCAGTCAAAACACCTTGTAC.

On this clone: Here the gene names and germline are mouse. Read coverage stops 1 residue before the CDR3 terminus; the germline J gene supplies the remainder. The chain couples TRBV26 to TRBJ2-2; 11 bases fit TRBD2. Per germline, CDR1 KGHPV and CDR2 FQNQEV (reference sequence). With 5 bases clipped from V and 5 bases from J, the junction kept 1 base outside the gene matches. This CDR3 is 14 amino acids long. CDR3 in amino acids: CASSRTGGTGQLYF. The part of the CDR3 DNA that was read is TGTGCCAGCAGTAGGACTGGGGGGACCGGGCAGCTCTAC.

This clone was recorded a few times. Mouse names are used for the genes. Read data end 1 residue before the CDR3 end; the end is taken from the germline J gene. The V gene is TRBV26, the J gene TRBJ2-1; D uncertain. The CDR3 consists of 15 residues. V was clipped by 0 bases and J by 0 bases, with 6 bases between them. Per the germline V gene, CDR1 is KGHPV and CDR2 is FQNQEV (reference sequence). Partial CDR3 DNA: TGTGCCAGCAGTCTGTCCCCAAATAACTATGCTGAGCAGTTC. Translated, it gives CASSLSPNNYAEQF. The whole CDR3 sequence is CASSLSPNNYAEQFF.

Regarding this clone: The gene symbols are mouse symbols. The CDR3 end falls 1 residue outside the read, so it is completed with the germline J gene. The chain combines TRBV13-1 with TRBJ2-5; 8 positions match TRBD1. V lost 2 bases to trimming and J lost 1 base; unmatched junction nucleotides: 0. Germline V lookup: CDR1 NSHNY, CDR2 SYGAGN. The CDR3 is 14 amino acids. CDR3 DNA (partial): TGTGCCAGCAGTGAACAGGGGGACCAAGACACCCAGTAC. Translation: CASSEQGDQDTQY. The CDR3 reads in full as CASSEQGDQDTQYF.

With respect to this clone: Gene and germline names: mouse. The read ends 1 residue shy of where the CDR3 ends; the end is completed using the germline J gene. The sample holds other DNA sequences that translate to the same CDR3. V and J are TRBV26 and TRBJ2-4, with no clear D. Trimming took off 2 bases at V and 3 bases at J, with 6 bases between the two ends. The germline V gene encodes CDR1 KGHPV and CDR2 FQNQEV (reference sequence). The CDR3 has 13 residues. CDR3 DNA, as far as it was read: TGTGCCAGCAGTCTGGGTCAGCAAAACACCTTGTAC. Translation gives CASSLGQQNTLY. The whole CDR3 reads CASSLGQQNTLYF. The entire variable domain, with the rest obtained from reference TRBV26 and TRBJ2-4, is as follows: NSKVIQTPRYLVKGQGQKAKMRCIPEKGHPVVFWYQQNKNNEFKFLINFQNQEVLQQIDMTEKRFSAECPSNSPCSLEIQSSEAGDSALYLCASSLGQQNTLYFGAGTRLSVL.

In its sample, this clone was seen a few times. Gene names are the mouse ones. The CDR3 sequence is CASSRDIISNERLFF. CDR3 bases read: TGTGCCAGCTCTCGGGACATCATTTCCAACGAAAGATTATTT. This chain joins TRBV12-1 and TRBJ1-4; TRBD1 is a possible D gene (6 bases). The read ends 1 residue before the CDR3 terminus; that terminus is restored from the germline J gene. Trimming pared 2 bases from V and 0 bases from J, leaving 9 bases between. The CDR3 loop spans 15 amino acids. Germline CDR1 and CDR2: SGHSN and HYEKVE.

For this clone: Any gene name here is a mouse gene name. The observed sequence ends 1 residue before the CDR3 terminus, with the missing tail filled in from the germline J gene. The V call is TRBV26, the J call TRBJ1-3; D is perhaps TRBD1 (5 bases). V was pared by 5 bases and J by 2 bases, with 10 bases between. This CDR3 contains 14 residues. Germline CDR1 and CDR2: KGHPV and FQNQEV (reference sequence). CDR3 DNA, as far as it was read: TGTGCCAGCAGTTCCGGGACTCCTGGAAATACGCTCTAT. Its protein is CASSSGTPGNTLY. The whole CDR3 sequence reads CASSSGTPGNTLYF.

On this clone: Gene and germline names: mouse. The read stops 1 residue short of the end of the CDR3; the missing end is completed from the germline J gene. The J gene is TRBJ1-5, the V gene TRBV5; a weak D match, TRBD1 (5 bases). This CDR3 spans 14 amino acids. Trimming took off 4 bases at V and 0 bases at J, with 7 bases between the two ends. The germline gives CDR1 LGHNA, CDR2 YNLKQL (reference sequence). CDR3 DNA, as far as it was read: TGTGCCAGCAGCCCGACAGTTAACAACCAGGCTCCGCTT. This codes for CASSPTVNNQAPL. The entire CDR3 protein is CASSPTVNNQAPLF.

About this clone: The gene names given are mouse names. The read stops 1 residue short of the end of the CDR3; the missing end is completed from the germline J gene. The genes are TRBV13-2 and TRBJ2-3; maybe TRBD1 (5 bases). The CDR3 is 14 residues long. CDR1 and CDR2 from the germline V gene are NNHNN and SYGAGS (reference sequence). Trimming removed 5 bases at V and 1 base at J, with 11 bases between. The CDR3 DNA, read in part, is TGTGCCAGCGGCGACAGAAGGGGTGCAGAAACGCTGTAT. Translating gives CASGDRRGAETLY. The entire CDR3 sequence reads CASGDRRGAETLYF.

This clone is deemed medium-sized. Mouse gene names apply. The read gets to within 1 residue of the CDR3 end, and the germline J gene fills in the rest. The chain uses TRBV3 and TRBJ2-7; D gene ambiguous. CDR1 and CDR2 (germline): SNHLY, FYNGKV (reference sequence). CDR3 size: 12 residues. The V and J ends lost 5 bases and 4 bases respectively, with 9 bases between them. CDR3 DNA (partial): TGTGCCAGCAGCCCCCGGCAGTATGAACAGTAC. This translates into CASSPRQYEQY. The complete CDR3 protein is CASSPRQYEQYF.

Notes on this clone: This likely stems from a read error, as it lies one base from a far larger clone. Genes here carry mouse names. The read is 1 residue too short to cover the CDR3 end, so that end is filled in from the germline J gene. The genes are TRBV13-2 and TRBJ2-7; no reliable D call. The CDR3 is 13 residues long. V was trimmed by 0 bases and J by 4 bases, leaving 8 bases between them. Looked up from germline, CDR1 is NNHNN and CDR2 is SYGAGS (reference sequence). The part of the CDR3 DNA that was read is TGTGCCAGCGGTGATGCACCGGGGTATGAACAGTAC. Translation gives CASGDAPGYEQY. The full CDR3 reads CASGDAPGYEQYF.

This clone was observed a few times. Gene names are the mouse ones. The read halts 1 residue ahead of the CDR3 end, with the missing end drawn from the germline J gene. The chain couples TRBV5 to TRBJ1-4; TRBD1 agrees at 8 bases. CDR3 length: 16 residues. The germline V gene encodes CDR1 LGHNA and CDR2 YNLKQL (reference sequence). J lost 3 bases, V lost 0 bases, and 3 bases had no gene match. The chain's CDR3 is CASSQERTGTNERLFF. Incomplete CDR3 DNA: TGTGCCAGCAGCCAAGAGAGGACAGGGACCAACGAAAGATTATTT.

This clone has more than one count but fewer than ten. Mouse gene names apply. Read coverage stops 1 residue before the CDR3 terminus; the germline J gene supplies the remainder. This chain uses TRBV19 with TRBJ2-7; D gene ambiguous. Trimming left V 6 bases short and J 3 bases short, with 4 bases between. The V gene's germline CDR1 is FNHDT and CDR2 SITEND (reference sequence). This CDR3 region has 10 residues. The sequenced CDR3 bases are TGTGCCAGCACCATCTATGAACAGTAC. Translating gives CASTIYEQY. The CDR3 in its entirety is CASTIYEQYF.

As regards this clone: Genes and germline are mouse. The read terminates 1 residue ahead of where the CDR3 ends, so the germline J gene completes it. The rearrangement links TRBV3 to TRBJ2-3; unclear D gene. Germline CDR1 is SNHLY and CDR2 is FYNGKV (reference sequence). CDR3 size: 13 residues. V gave up 2 bases and J gave up 0 bases, with 3 bases separating them. Incomplete CDR3 DNA: TGTGCCAGCAGCTTAAACAGTGCAGAAACGCTGTAT. This sequence encodes CASSLNSAETLY. The full CDR3 is CASSLNSAETLYF.

The sample holds a few counts of this clone. Gene and germline names: mouse. Read coverage stops 1 residue before the CDR3 terminus; the germline J gene supplies the remainder. The J gene is TRBJ1-1, the V gene TRBV26; no definite D call. V shed 4 bases and J shed 5 bases, with 5 bases lying between them. CDR1 KGHPV and CDR2 FQNQEV come from the germline V gene (reference sequence). This CDR3 comprises 11 residues. CDR3 sequence reads: CASSRGTEVFF. Incomplete CDR3 DNA: TGTGCCAGCAGTCGCGGGACAGAAGTCTTC.

As for this clone: The gene names given are mouse names. The missing CDR3 end, 1 residue past where the read stops, is filled in from the germline J gene. The rearrangement uses TRBV3 and TRBJ1-1; D gene unclear. The germline V and J ends were trimmed by 3 bases and 0 bases, with 8 bases remaining between them. CDR1 is SNHLY and CDR2 is FYNGKV in the germline V gene (reference sequence). The CDR3 loop spans 14 amino acids. The sequenced CDR3 bases are TGTGCCAGCAGCTTCCGCACCGCAAACACAGAAGTCTTC. This translates into CASSFRTANTEVF. The whole CDR3 region reads CASSFRTANTEVFF.

About this clone: Here the gene names and germline are mouse. The sequenced fragment ends 1 residue before the CDR3 boundary, so the rest is inferred from the germline J gene. The V and J genes are TRBV26 and TRBJ2-7; 8 nucleotides agree with TRBD2. The CDR3 covers 15 residues. CDR1 is KGHPV, CDR2 FQNQEV, per germline (reference sequence). With 2 bases clipped from V and 1 base from J, the junction kept 4 bases outside the gene matches. The sequenced CDR3 bases are TGTGCCAGCAGTCTGCTGGGGGGCCCTTCCTATGAACAGTAC. Its translation: CASSLLGGPSYEQY. The CDR3 in full is CASSLLGGPSYEQYF.